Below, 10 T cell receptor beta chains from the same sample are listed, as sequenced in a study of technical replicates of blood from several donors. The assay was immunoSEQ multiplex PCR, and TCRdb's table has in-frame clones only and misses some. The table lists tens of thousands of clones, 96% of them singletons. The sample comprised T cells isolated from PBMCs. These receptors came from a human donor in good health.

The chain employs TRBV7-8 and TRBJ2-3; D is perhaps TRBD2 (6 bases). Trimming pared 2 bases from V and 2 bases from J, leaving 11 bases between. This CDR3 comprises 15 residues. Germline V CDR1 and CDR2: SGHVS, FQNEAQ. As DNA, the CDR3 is TGTGCCAGCAGCTTATTGGGCGGGGTCACAGATACGCAGTATTTT. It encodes CASSLLGGVTDTQYF.

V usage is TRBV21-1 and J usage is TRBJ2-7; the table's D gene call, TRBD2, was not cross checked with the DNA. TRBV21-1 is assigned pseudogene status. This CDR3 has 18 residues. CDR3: CASSKPSGEAALPYEQYF. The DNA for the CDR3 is TGTGCCAGCAGCAAACCATCGGGTGAGGCGGCTCTACCCTACGAGCAGTACTTC.

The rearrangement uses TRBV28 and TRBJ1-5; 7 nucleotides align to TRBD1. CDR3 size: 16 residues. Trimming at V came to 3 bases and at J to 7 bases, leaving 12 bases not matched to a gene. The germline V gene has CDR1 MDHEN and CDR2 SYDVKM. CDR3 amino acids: CASSFRGQVGRQPQHF. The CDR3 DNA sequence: TGTGCCAGCAGTTTCCGAGGACAGGTAGGGCGACAGCCCCAGCATTTT.

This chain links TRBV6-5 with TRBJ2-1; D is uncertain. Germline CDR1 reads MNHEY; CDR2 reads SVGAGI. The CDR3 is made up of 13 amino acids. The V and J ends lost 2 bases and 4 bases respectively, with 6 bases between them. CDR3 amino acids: CASSYGKYNEQFF. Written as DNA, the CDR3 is TGTGCCAGCAGTTACGGCAAATACAATGAGCAGTTCTTC.

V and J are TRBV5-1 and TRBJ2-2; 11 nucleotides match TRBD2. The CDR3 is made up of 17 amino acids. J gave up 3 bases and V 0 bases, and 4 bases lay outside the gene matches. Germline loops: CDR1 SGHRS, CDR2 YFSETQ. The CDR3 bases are TGCGCCAGCAGCTTGGTTAGCGGGAGGGCCCACACCGGGGAGCTGTTTTTT. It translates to CASSLVSGRAHTGELFF.

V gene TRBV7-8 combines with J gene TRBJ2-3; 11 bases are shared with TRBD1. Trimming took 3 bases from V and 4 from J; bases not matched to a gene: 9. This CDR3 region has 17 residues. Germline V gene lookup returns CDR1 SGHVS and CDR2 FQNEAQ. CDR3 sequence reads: CASSFSSRTGGADTQYF. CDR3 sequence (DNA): TGTGCCAGCAGCTTCTCCTCCAGGACAGGGGGCGCAGATACGCAGTATTTT.

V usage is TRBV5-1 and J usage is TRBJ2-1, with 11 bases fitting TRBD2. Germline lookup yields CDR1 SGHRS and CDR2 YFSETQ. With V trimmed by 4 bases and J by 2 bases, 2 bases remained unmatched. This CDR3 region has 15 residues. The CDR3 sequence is CASSKTSGTYNEQFF. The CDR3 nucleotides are TGCGCCAGCAGCAAGACTAGCGGGACCTACAATGAGCAGTTCTTC.

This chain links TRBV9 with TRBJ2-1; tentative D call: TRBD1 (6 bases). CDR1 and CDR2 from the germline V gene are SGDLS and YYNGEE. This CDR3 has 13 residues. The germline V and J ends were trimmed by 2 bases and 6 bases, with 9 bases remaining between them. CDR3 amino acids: CASSVDSRNEQFF. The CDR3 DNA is TGTGCCAGCAGCGTGGACAGCCGCAATGAGCAGTTCTTC.

The CDR3 sequence is CASSFKRVIGVGKNIQYF. The CDR3 DNA reads TGTGCCAGCAGCTTTAAGCGGGTGATCGGCGTGGGCAAAAACATTCAGTACTTC. The chain recombines TRBV5-6 with TRBJ2-4; TRBD2 might be the D (6 bases). The CDR3 is made up of 18 amino acids. In germline, CDR1 is SGHDT, CDR2 YYEEEE. Trimming shortened V by 2 bases and J by 3 bases, and 21 bases separated the two germline ends.

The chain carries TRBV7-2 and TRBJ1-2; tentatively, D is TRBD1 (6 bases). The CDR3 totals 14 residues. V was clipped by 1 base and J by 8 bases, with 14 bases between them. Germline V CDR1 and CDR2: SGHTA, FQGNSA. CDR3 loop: CASSLDPTGSGYTF. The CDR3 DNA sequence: TGTGCCAGCAGCTTAGACCCTACAGGGAGCGGCTACACCTTC.